This T cell receptor beta chain originates from a study of blood T cell repertoires in COVID-19. Across the whole study: Sites across the United States, Italy and Spain contributed samples from acute and convalescent COVID-19. T cells, B-cell-depleted T cells, or PBMCs supplied cDNA or gDNA.

Per the authors' pipeline: Using reference gene primer amplification, nucleated cell counts were estimated. Libraries were prepared by immunoSEQ multiplex PCR; TCRdb keeps only in-frame clonotypes and omits some of them. V, J and clone size are taken as reported in that table, and D and trimming were inferred from the DNA itself. The data show under 250,000 clones, about nine tenths seen once. The CDR3 covers 14 residues. The germline V gene has CDR1 LGHDT and CDR2 YNNKEL (reference sequence). V dropped 4 bases and J dropped 4 bases, with 13 bases sitting between them. The TCR comes from a woman in her sixties who had recovered from COVID-19. V and J are TRBV3-1 (or the pseudogene TRBV3-2) and TRBJ1-1; D unclear. The sample taken for sequencing was peripheral blood. CDR3: CASSPTNVFTEAFF. The CDR3 nucleotides read TGTGCCAGCAGCCCCACAAACGTGTTCACTGAAGCTTTCTTT.